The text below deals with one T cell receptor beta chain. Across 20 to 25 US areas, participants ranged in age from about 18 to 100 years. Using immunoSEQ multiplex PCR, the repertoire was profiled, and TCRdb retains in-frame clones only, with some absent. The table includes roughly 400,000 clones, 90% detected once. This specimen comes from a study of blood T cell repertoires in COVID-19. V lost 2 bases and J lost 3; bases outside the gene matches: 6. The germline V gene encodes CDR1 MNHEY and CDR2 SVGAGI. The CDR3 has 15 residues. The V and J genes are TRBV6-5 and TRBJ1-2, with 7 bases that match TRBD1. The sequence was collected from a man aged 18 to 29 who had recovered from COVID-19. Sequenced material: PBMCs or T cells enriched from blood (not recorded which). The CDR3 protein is CASSYASTGDYGYTF. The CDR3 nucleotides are TGTGCCAGCAGTTACGCCTCCACAGGGGACTATGGCTACACCTTC.